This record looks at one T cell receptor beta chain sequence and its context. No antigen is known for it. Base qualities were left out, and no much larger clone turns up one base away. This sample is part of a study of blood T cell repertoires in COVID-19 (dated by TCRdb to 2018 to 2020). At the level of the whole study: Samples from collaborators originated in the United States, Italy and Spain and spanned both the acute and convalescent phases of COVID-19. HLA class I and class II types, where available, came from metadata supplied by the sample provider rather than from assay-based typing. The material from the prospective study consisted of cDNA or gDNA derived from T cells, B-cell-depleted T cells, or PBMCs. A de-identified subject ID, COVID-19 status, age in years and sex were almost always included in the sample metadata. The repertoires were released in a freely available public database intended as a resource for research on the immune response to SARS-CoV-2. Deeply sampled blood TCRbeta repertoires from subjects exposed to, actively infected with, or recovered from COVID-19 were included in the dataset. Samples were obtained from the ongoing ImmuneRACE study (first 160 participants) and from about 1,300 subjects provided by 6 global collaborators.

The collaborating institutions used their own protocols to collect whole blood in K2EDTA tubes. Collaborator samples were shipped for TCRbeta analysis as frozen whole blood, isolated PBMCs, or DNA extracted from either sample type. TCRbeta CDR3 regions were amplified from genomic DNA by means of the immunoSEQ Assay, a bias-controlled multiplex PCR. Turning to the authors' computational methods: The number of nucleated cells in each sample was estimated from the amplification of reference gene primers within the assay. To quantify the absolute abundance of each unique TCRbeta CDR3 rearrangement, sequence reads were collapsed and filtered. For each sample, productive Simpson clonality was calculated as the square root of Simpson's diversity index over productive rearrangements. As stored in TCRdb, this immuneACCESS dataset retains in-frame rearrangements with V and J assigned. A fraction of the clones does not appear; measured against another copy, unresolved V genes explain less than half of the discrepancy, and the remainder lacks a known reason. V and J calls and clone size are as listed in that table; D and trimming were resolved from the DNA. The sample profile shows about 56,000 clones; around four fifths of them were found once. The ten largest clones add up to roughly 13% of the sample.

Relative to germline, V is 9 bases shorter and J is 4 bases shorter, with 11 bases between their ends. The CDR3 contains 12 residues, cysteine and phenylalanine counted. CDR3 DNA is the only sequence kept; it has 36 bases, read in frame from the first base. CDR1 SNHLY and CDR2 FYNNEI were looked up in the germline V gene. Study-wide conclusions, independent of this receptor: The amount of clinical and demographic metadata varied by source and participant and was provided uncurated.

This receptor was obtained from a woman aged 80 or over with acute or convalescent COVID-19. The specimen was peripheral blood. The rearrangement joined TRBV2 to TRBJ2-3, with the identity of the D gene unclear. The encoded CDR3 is CASLAAADTQYF. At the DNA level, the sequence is TGTGCCAGTCTTGCGGCGGCAGATACGCAGTATTTT.